This passage covers 21 T cell receptor beta chains from one sample sequenced in a study of blood T cell repertoires in COVID-19. Only in-frame clones appear in the TCRdb table, and some are missing; sequencing was by immunoSEQ multiplex PCR. The data show approximately 45,000 clones, about nine tenths seen once. Sequenced input: peripheral blood. The origin of the receptors is a human donor in a cohort sampled during active COVID-19.

The chain employs TRBV6-6 and TRBJ1-5, with a tentative D call TRBD1 (6 bases). The V end was cut by 2 bases, the J end by 11 bases, with 10 bases between. The CDR3 runs to 12 residues. Germline CDR1 reads MNHNY; CDR2 reads SVGAGI (reference sequence). This CDR3 reads CASSYVEGAQHF. In nucleotides, the CDR3 is TGTGCCAGCAGTTACGTTGAGGGGGCCCAGCATTTT.

This rearrangement joins TRBV7-3 to TRBJ1-6; TRBD1 matches at 8 bases. This CDR3 comprises 16 residues. With V trimmed by 4 bases and J by 7 bases, 9 bases remained unmatched. Germline CDR1 SGHTA, CDR2 FQGTGA. CDR3 DNA: TGTGCCAGCAGCTCGGGCCTTGACAGGGGAAATTCACCCCTCCACTTT. Encoded protein: CASSSGLDRGNSPLHF. The whole variable domain, filled in from reference TRBV7-3 and TRBJ1-6, reads GAGVSQTPSNKVTEKGKYVELRCDPISGHTALYWYRQSLGQGPEFLIYFQGTGAADDSGLPNDRFFAVRPEGSVSTLKIQRTERGDSAVYLCASSSGLDRGNSPLHFGNGTRLTVT.

The rearrangement joins TRBV7-9 to TRBJ1-3; D gene uncertain. The CDR3 length is 13 residues. The germline V gene encodes CDR1 SEHNR and CDR2 FQNEAQ (reference sequence). V was cut by 6 bases and J by 7 bases, with 13 bases left in between. The CDR3 DNA reads TGTGCCAGCAGACCCGGTGCGGAGAACACCATATATTTT. Amino acid sequence: CASRPGAENTIYF.

The CDR3 DNA sequence: TGCGCCAGCAGCTTGGGACAGAACTACAATGAGCAGTTCTTC. Translation gives CASSLGQNYNEQFF. The V and J genes are TRBV5-1 and TRBJ2-1, with a possible D match to TRBD1 (5 bases). Trimming took off 0 bases at V and 3 bases at J, with 7 bases between the two ends. The CDR3 covers 14 residues. CDR1 is SGHRS and CDR2 is YFSETQ in the germline V gene.

The chain carries TRBV5-5 and TRBJ2-3; D gene uncertain. V lost 0 bases, J lost 1 base, and 3 bases lay in between. CDR1 is SGHKS, CDR2 YYEKEE, per germline (reference sequence). The CDR3 has 13 residues. For the CDR3, the DNA is TGTGCCAGCAGCTTGGTAGGCACAGATACGCAGTATTTT. It encodes CASSLVGTDTQYF.

This chain uses TRBV21-1 with TRBJ2-1; the table names TRBD2, a call not compared with the DNA. TRBV21-1 is a pseudogene. The CDR3 runs to 16 residues. CDR3 in amino acids: CASSKAPRLPARKQFF. CDR3 DNA sequence: TGTGCCAGCAGCAAAGCGCCGAGGTTACCGGCTAGAAAGCAGTTCTTC.

The V and J genes are TRBV7-2 and TRBJ2-5; D is undetermined. The CDR3 runs to 15 residues. Per germline, CDR1 SGHTA and CDR2 FQGNSA. Trimming removed 5 bases at V and 0 bases at J, with 13 bases between. CDR3 DNA sequence: TGTGCCAGCAGCCCCCCGTCCGGGTACCAAGAGACCCAGTACTTC. It yields the protein CASSPPSGYQETQYF. The full variable domain, completed using reference TRBV7-2 and TRBJ2-5, is GAGVSQSPSNKVTEKGKDVELRCDPISGHTALYWYRQSLGQGLEFLIYFQGNSAPDKSGLPSDRFSAERTGGSVSTLTIQRTQQEDSAVYLCASSPPSGYQETQYFGPGTRLLVL.

CDR3 protein: CASSPTGTGALEQYF. In DNA, the CDR3 is TGTGCCAGCTCACCAACCGGGACAGGGGCTCTCGAGCAGTACTTC. The chain recombines TRBV18 with TRBJ2-7; 10 bases line up with TRBD1. The germline V gene encodes CDR1 KGHSH and CDR2 LQKENI. The V gene end was trimmed by 2 bases and the J gene end by 6 bases; junction bases not matched to a gene: 7. The CDR3 is 15 residues long.

The V call is TRBV7-2, the J call TRBJ1-6; possible D gene TRBD1, 5 bases. Germline V lookup: CDR1 SGHTA, CDR2 FQGNSA. V was pared by 2 bases and J by 0 bases, with 14 bases between. This CDR3 is 18 amino acids long. The CDR3 protein is CASSLKAGGISYNSPLHF. DNA of the CDR3: TGTGCCAGCAGCTTAAAAGCGGGGGGGATCTCCTATAATTCACCCCTCCACTTT.

V usage is TRBV27 and J usage is TRBJ1-3, with D possibly TRBD1 on 5 matching bases. The V gene's germline CDR1 is MNHEY and CDR2 SMNVEV (reference sequence). Trimming took off 2 bases at V and 2 bases at J, with 10 bases between the two ends. The CDR3 has 15 residues. CDR3 nucleotides: TGTGCCAGCAGTTTACTTGGGGCCCCTGGAAACACCATATATTTT. It codes for CASSLLGAPGNTIYF.

The chain links TRBV30 to TRBJ2-7; 7 bases fit TRBD1. The CDR3 runs 13 residues. CDR1 and CDR2 (germline): GTSNPN, SVGIG (reference sequence). V lost 5 bases, J lost 4 bases, and 8 bases stayed unmatched. CDR3 sequence: CAWGTGDGYEQYF. The CDR3 DNA sequence: TGTGCCTGGGGTACAGGGGATGGTTACGAGCAGTACTTC.

V usage is TRBV5-5 and J usage is TRBJ1-2; D gene ambiguous. V was pared by 6 bases and J by 3 bases, with 12 bases between. The CDR3 has 13 amino acids. Germline loops: CDR1 SGHKS, CDR2 YYEKEE (reference sequence). CDR3 sequence (DNA): TGTGCCAGCACCCCGCTCACTGACTATGGCTACACCTTC. It is translated as CASTPLTDYGYTF.

CDR3 coding DNA: TGTGCCAGCAGCCCCCGGGAGGAGGAGACCCAGTACTTC. Protein product: CASSPREEETQYF. V and J are TRBV25-1 and TRBJ2-5; 7 bases agree with TRBD2. Germline CDR1 and CDR2: MGHDK and SYGVNS. CDR3 size: 13 residues. The J segment lost 5 bases and the V segment lost 6 bases, leaving 6 bases of the junction unmatched.

J is TRBJ2-1 and V is TRBV27; 8 bases match TRBD2. Trimming cost V 1 base and J 4 bases; bases outside gene matches: 6. The germline V gene has CDR1 MNHEY and CDR2 SMNVEV (reference sequence). The CDR3 spans 16 residues. The CDR3 sequence is CASSLWVAGGYNEQFF. DNA for the CDR3: TGTGCCAGCAGTTTATGGGTGGCGGGGGGTTACAATGAGCAGTTCTTC.

V and J are TRBV12-3 or TRBV12-4 and TRBJ1-5; D remains ambiguous. There are 13 residues in the CDR3. Trimming pared 0 bases from V and 5 bases from J, leaving 5 bases between. The CDR3 sequence: CASSLAGDQPQHF. CDR3 coding DNA: TGTGCCAGCAGTTTAGCGGGAGATCAGCCCCAGCATTTT.

The J gene is TRBJ1-2, the V gene TRBV12-3 or TRBV12-4, with a possible D match to TRBD1 (5 bases). The CDR3 extends over 12 amino acids. Between the trimmed V and J ends, which lost 5 bases and 3 bases, there was a span of 7 bases. The CDR3 sequence: CASSGTDYGYTF. CDR3 bases: TGTGCCAGCAGTGGGACTGACTATGGCTACACCTTC.

The CDR3 bases are TGCGCCAGCAGCCAAGATACCAGACTAGCGGGGGACTCCTACGAGCAGTACTTC. Encoded protein: CASSQDTRLAGDSYEQYF. This chain joins TRBV4-1 and TRBJ2-7, with 12 bases that match TRBD2. This CDR3 has 18 residues. V lost 0 bases and J lost 0; bases outside the gene matches: 6. Per the germline V gene, CDR1 is MGHRA and CDR2 is YSYEKL.

The V gene is TRBV9, the J gene TRBJ1-2; 10 bases fit TRBD1. The V gene end was trimmed by 0 bases and the J gene end by 7 bases; junction bases not matched to a gene: 0. The CDR3 has 13 amino acids. The germline CDR1 and CDR2 sequences are SGDLS and YYNGEE. The CDR3 loop is CASSVGTGGGYTF. The CDR3 nucleotides are TGTGCCAGCAGCGTAGGGACAGGGGGTGGCTACACCTTC.

The table lists this clone with a few counts. The chain is built from TRBV3-1 (or the pseudogene TRBV3-2) and TRBJ1-3; D is unresolved. The CDR3 has 16 amino acids. V dropped 0 bases and J dropped 1 base, with 10 bases sitting between them. The V gene's germline CDR1 is LGHDT and CDR2 YNNKEL (reference sequence). CDR3: CASSQDTLASGNTIYF. DNA of the CDR3: TGTGCCAGCAGCCAAGATACGTTAGCATCTGGAAACACCATATATTTT.

The chain couples TRBV16 to TRBJ2-7, with 11 nucleotides matching TRBD1. Looked up from germline, CDR1 is KGHSY and CDR2 is FQNENV. CDR3 size: 14 residues. J gave up 6 bases and V 4 bases, and 5 bases lay outside the gene matches. CDR3 sequence: CASSLRDRGSEQYF. DNA of the CDR3: TGTGCCAGCAGCCTCCGGGACAGGGGGTCCGAGCAGTACTTC.

The chain links TRBV3-1 (or the pseudogene TRBV3-2) to TRBJ2-5, with 8 nucleotides matching TRBD1. The CDR3 spans 13 residues. Germline loops: CDR1 LGHDT, CDR2 YNNKEL (reference sequence). V lost 4 bases to trimming and J lost 3 bases; unmatched junction nucleotides: 1. CDR3 bases: TGTGCCAGCAGCCCGGACAGGGAAGAGACCCAGTACTTC. Its translation is CASSPDREETQYF.